This T cell receptor (beta chain) was sequenced in a study of patients and donors after allogeneic stem cell transplantation. One entry per CDR3 protein, called by TCRdb with MiXCR from the RT-PCR reads. This table has 100,000 to 120,000 distinct CDR3 sequences, 35% appearing once. This clonotype was detected once. V shed 6 bases and J shed 6 bases, with 10 bases lying between them. The CDR3 covers 12 residues. CDR1 and CDR2 (germline): MDHEN, SYDVKM. The TCR sequence derives from a human donor who was either an allogeneic HSCT recipient or a stem cell or donor lymphocyte infusion donor (not recorded which). It is not recorded whose cells these are; they may come from a transplant donor. The genes are TRBV28 and TRBJ2-3; D remains ambiguous. Sample: blood, either unsorted or a sorted T cell fraction (not recorded which). In nucleotides, the CDR3 is TGTGCCAGCAGCGCTCGTAGGGATACGCAGTATTTT. Translation gives CASSARRDTQYF.